These 25 T cell receptor beta chains originate from one sample sequenced in a study of spatial heterogeneity in lung cancer. Time point: sample taken at primary tumor resection. Whole RNA, which was extracted from tumor, nontumor lung tissue or frozen PBMC, was sequenced without any cell sorting. A single record per CDR3 protein comes from TCRdb applying MiXCR to the 5' RACE reads. The repertoire has thousands of distinct CDR3 sequences, around a fifth of them found once; the top ten carry 23%. This specimen consisted of normal lung tissue next to the tumor, obtained at surgery. The receptor source for this set is a female donor with early-stage non-small cell lung cancer.

This clonotype qualifies as medium-sized. A library prepared for alpha chains yielded this beta chain as an off-target read; its size is of little meaning. The chain uses TRBV5-1 and TRBJ1-5; maybe TRBD1 (6 bases). With 4 bases removed from V and 1 base from J, the gap between germline ends came to 18 bases. Germline assignment: CDR1 SGHRS and CDR2 YFSETQ. This CDR3 contains 17 residues. The DNA of the CDR3 is TGCGCCAGCAGCCGAGGGGCCGGGACACTGAGCAATCAGCCCCAGCATTTT. Translating gives CASSRGAGTLSNQPQHF.

By sample share, this clonotype is medium-sized. Being off target in a library aimed at alpha chains, this beta chain has a size of little meaning. This sequence joins TRBV5-1 and TRBJ1-2; weak D call: TRBD1 (5 bases). Trimming removed 0 bases from V and 5 bases from J, with 8 bases in between. Per germline, CDR1 SGHRS and CDR2 YFSETQ. The CDR3 spans 13 residues. The CDR3 loop is CASSLDGAYGYTF. CDR3 in DNA: TGCGCCAGCAGCTTGGACGGGGCATATGGCTACACCTTC.

Comment on this clonotype: This beta chain is a stray read from a library made for alpha chains; its abundance is not meaningful. J is TRBJ2-3 and V is TRBV6-5; 9 bases are a match to TRBD2. Per germline, CDR1 MNHEY and CDR2 SVGAGI. The CDR3 contains 15 residues. The J segment lost 1 base and the V segment lost 2 bases, leaving 1 base of the junction unmatched. CDR3 coding DNA: TGTGCCAGCAGTTACCGGACTAGCGGCACAGATACGCAGTATTTT. The encoded protein is CASSYRTSGTDTQYF.

By proportion, this clonotype is medium-sized (0.01 to 0.1%). This beta chain is a stray read from a library made for alpha chains; its abundance is not meaningful. This chain joins TRBV28 and TRBJ2-2; D is ambiguous. There are 15 residues in the CDR3. Germline lookup yields CDR1 MDHEN and CDR2 SYDVKM. Trimming pared 6 bases from V and 1 base from J, leaving 12 bases between. The CDR3 DNA reads TGTGCCAGCAGGAGTCCTCGAGGGAACACCGGGGAGCTGTTTTTT. Residues: CASRSPRGNTGELFF.

In the case of this clonotype: This beta chain turned up in a library designed for alpha chains; as an off-target read, its abundance says little. The chain has TRBV5-1 and TRBJ2-1; 8 positions match TRBD1. V lost 2 bases to trimming and J lost 8 bases; unmatched junction nucleotides: 9. From germline, CDR1 is SGHRS and CDR2 YFSETQ. The CDR3 has 15 residues. CDR3 region: CASSLGQGRAYEQFF. The CDR3 nucleotides read TGCGCCAGCAGCTTAGGACAGGGTAGAGCCTATGAGCAGTTCTTC.

In the case of this clonotype: This beta chain is an off-target read within a library intended for alpha chains, so its frequency means little. The V call is TRBV10-3, the J call TRBJ2-1; 12 bases agree with TRBD2. Germline CDR1 ENHRY, CDR2 SYGVKD. This CDR3 contains 15 residues. V gave up 5 bases and J gave up 7 bases; unmatched junction bases: 6. In DNA form, the CDR3 reads TGTGCCATCAGTTCCGGGACTAGCGGGTCTAATGAGCAGTTCTTC. This encodes CAISSGTSGSNEQFF.

At least ten counts were recorded for this clonotype. A library prepared for alpha chains yielded this beta chain as an off-target read; its size is of little meaning. J is TRBJ2-4 and V is TRBV5-1; 7 bases map to TRBD1. The V gene end was trimmed by 0 bases and the J gene end by 2 bases; junction bases not matched to a gene: 8. This CDR3 region has 17 residues. CDR1 and CDR2 from the germline V gene are SGHRS and YFSETQ. The CDR3 spells CASSLGGTARSKNIQYF. The CDR3 DNA is TGCGCCAGCAGCTTGGGGGGGACAGCCCGATCCAAAAACATTCAGTACTTC.

This clonotype is termed medium-sized. A library made for alpha chains picked up this beta chain off target, so its size means little. The V gene is TRBV5-1, the J gene TRBJ2-3; no firm D call. This CDR3 has 17 amino acids. CDR1 and CDR2 (germline): SGHRS, YFSETQ. V shed 2 bases and J shed 0 bases, with 16 bases lying between them. The CDR3 here is CASSFNSPTSSTDTQYF. DNA for the CDR3: TGCGCCAGCAGCTTTAATTCGCCCACCTCTAGCACAGATACGCAGTATTTT.

Within the sample, this clonotype is medium-sized (0.01 to 0.1%). Because this beta chain is a stray read in a library intended to capture alpha chains, its abundance should not be given much weight. V is TRBV5-5 and J is TRBJ1-1; D unclear. V gave up 0 bases and J gave up 0 bases, with 3 bases separating them. The CDR3 runs to 13 residues. Looked up from germline, CDR1 is SGHKS and CDR2 is YYEKEE (reference sequence). The CDR3 DNA reads as TGTGCCAGCAGCTTGGCTTTGAACACTGAAGCTTTCTTT. This translates into CASSLALNTEAFF.

In its sample, this clonotype is medium-sized. With the library built for alpha chains, this beta chain is off target and its frequency is not meaningful. V usage is TRBV7-9 and J usage is TRBJ2-1; TRBD1 matches at 8 bases. V was clipped by 6 bases and J by 2 bases; unmatched bases: 3. The CDR3 length is 14 residues. Germline V lookup: CDR1 SEHNR, CDR2 FQNEAQ (reference sequence). CDR3 in DNA: TGTGCCAGCAGTCGACAGGGGACCTACAATGAGCAGTTCTTC. Amino acid sequence: CASSRQGTYNEQFF.

As concerns this clonotype: Because this beta chain is a stray read in a library intended to capture alpha chains, its abundance should not be given much weight. V usage is TRBV7-9 and J usage is TRBJ2-2; possibly TRBD2 for D (5 bases). The ends were cut back, 5 bases at V and 5 bases at J, with 15 bases in the middle. CDR1 is SEHNR, CDR2 FQNEAQ, per germline (reference sequence). The length of the CDR3 is 15 residues. The CDR3 protein is CASSQSDSPTGELFF. In nucleotides, the CDR3 is TGTGCCAGCAGCCAATCGGACTCCCCTACCGGGGAGCTGTTTTTT.

Sample share makes this clonotype medium-sized. This beta chain turned up in a library designed for alpha chains; as an off-target read, its abundance says little. The CDR3 loop reads CATLGQPNQPQHF. The CDR3 bases are TGTGCCACCTTGGGACAGCCCAATCAGCCCCAGCATTTT. The chain carries TRBV10-3 and TRBJ1-5; 7 nucleotides match TRBD1. J gave up 3 bases and V 10 bases, and 6 bases lay outside the gene matches. Germline assignment: CDR1 ENHRY and CDR2 SYGVKD. The CDR3 has 13 residues.

This clonotype is a singleton in its sample. This beta chain slipped into a library made for alpha chains as a stray read, so its size is not meaningful. The V gene is TRBV5-5, the J gene TRBJ2-3; 7 bases fit TRBD1. Trimming cost V 0 bases and J 5 bases; bases outside gene matches: 6. The CDR3 sequence is 15 residues long. In germline, CDR1 is SGHKS, CDR2 YYEKEE (reference sequence). The CDR3 loop reads CASSLEGAQGDTQYF. CDR3 bases: TGTGCCAGCAGCTTGGAGGGGGCGCAGGGAGATACGCAGTATTTT.

The sample holds one count of this clonotype. A read error may produce the germline difference seen at one junction end. The library was designed around alpha chains, so this beta chain is a stray read whose abundance carries little weight. The chain uses TRBV6-2 or TRBV6-3 and TRBJ1-5; 7 bases map to TRBD1. The CDR3 totals 13 residues. CDR1 and CDR2 (germline): MNHEY, SVGEGT. The CDR3 sequence is CASADRANRPQHF. The CDR3 bases are TGTGCCAGCGCCGACAGGGCCAATCGGCCCCAGCATTTT.

This clonotype occurred a few times. This beta chain is an unintended read in a library built for alpha chains; its size means little. The chain has TRBV3-1 and TRBJ2-7; 7 nucleotides align to TRBD1. V lost 4 bases and J lost 2; bases outside the gene matches: 2. This CDR3 has 13 residues. In germline, CDR1 is LGHDT, CDR2 YNNKEL (reference sequence). The CDR3 loop is CASSLGTAYEQYF. The CDR3 nucleotides read TGTGCCAGCAGCCTCGGGACAGCCTACGAGCAGTACTTC.

This clonotype was observed at least ten times. The library was designed around alpha chains, so this beta chain is a stray read whose abundance carries little weight. The chain carries TRBV4-2 and TRBJ2-4; D gene unclear. Trimming cost V 1 base and J 2 bases, with 6 bases left between them. CDR1 is LGHNA, CDR2 YNFKEQ, per germline. This CDR3 region has 14 residues. Written as DNA, the CDR3 is TGTGCCAGCAGCCAAGGGGTGACCAAAAACATTCAGTACTTC. Amino acids: CASSQGVTKNIQYF.

By share, this clonotype counts as medium-sized. As an off-target read in a library built for alpha chains, this beta chain has a frequency of little significance. The genes are TRBV21-1 and TRBJ2-2; TRBD2 reflects the table's D call only, with no check against the DNA. TRBV21-1 is classified as a pseudogene. This CDR3 has 17 amino acids. As DNA, the CDR3 is TGTGCCAGCACCCCGACTAGCGGGGGACTTTACACCGGGGAGCTGTTTTTT. It encodes CASTPTSGGLYTGELFF.

This clonotype occurred a few times. The library was built for alpha chains, so this beta chain is an off-target read and its size means little. The chain couples TRBV20-1 to TRBJ2-2, with D possibly TRBD1 on 5 matching bases. This CDR3 region has 14 residues. The V gene lost 0 bases and the J gene lost 3 bases, with 8 bases spanning the gap. Germline-derived CDR1 and CDR2 are DFQATT and SNEGSKA (reference sequence). The CDR3 reads CSARDGRDTGELFF. In nucleotides, the CDR3 is TGCAGTGCTAGAGATGGCAGGGACACCGGGGAGCTGTTTTTT.

This clonotype is medium-sized in the sample. The library was designed around alpha chains, so this beta chain is a stray read whose abundance carries little weight. The rearrangement links TRBV23-1 to TRBJ1-2, with 7 nucleotides matching TRBD1. TRBV23-1 is an ORF for which the function is uncertain. V was pared by 8 bases and J by 4 bases, with 7 bases of the junction left unmatched. The CDR3 spans 13 residues. CDR3 sequence (DNA): TGCGCCAGCCGGGACAGAGGGGCCTATGGCTACACCTTC. It is translated as CASRDRGAYGYTF.

This clonotype was counted many times. This beta chain came through as a stray read in a library set up for alpha chains, and its size says little. The chain employs TRBV4-1 and TRBJ2-3; a possible D gene is TRBD2 (6 bases). CDR1 and CDR2 (germline): MGHRA, YSYEKL. The V end lost 1 base, the J end lost 2 bases, and 13 bases lay between the germline ends. The CDR3 is 16 amino acids. CDR3 protein: CASSQGRGLPTDTQYF. The CDR3 nucleotides are TGCGCCAGCAGCCAAGGTCGGGGACTTCCCACAGATACGCAGTATTTT.

The table lists this clonotype with many counts. The library was prepared for alpha chains; this beta chain is a stray read, so its frequency means little. This rearrangement joins TRBV24-1 to TRBJ2-3, with 11 nucleotides matching TRBD2. J lost 5 bases, V lost 2 bases, and 2 bases had no gene match. CDR1 and CDR2 (germline): KGHDR, SFDVKD. CDR3 length equals 15 residues. The CDR3 sequence is CATSDSGLAGDTQYF. The DNA for the CDR3 is TGTGCCACCAGTGATTCCGGACTAGCGGGAGATACGCAGTATTTT.

A word on this clonotype: Because the library targeted alpha chains, this beta chain is an off-target read whose size means little. The chain carries TRBV7-6 and TRBJ2-1; 11 positions agree with TRBD2. J gave up 0 bases and V 4 bases, and 5 bases lay outside the gene matches. CDR3 length equals 17 residues. The germline CDR1 and CDR2 sequences are SGHVS and FNYEAQ. In DNA form, the CDR3 reads TGTGCCAGCAGCTCCTCTAGCGGGGGGAGCTCCTACAATGAGCAGTTCTTC. It encodes CASSSSSGGSSYNEQFF. The full variable domain, rest sourced from reference TRBV7-6 and TRBJ2-1, is GAGVSQSPRYKVTKRGQDVALRCDPISGHVSLYWYRQALGQGPEFLTYFNYEAQQDKSGLPNDRFSAERPEGSISTLTIQRTEQRDSAMYRCASSSSSGGSSYNEQFFGPGTRLTVL.

By proportion, this clonotype is medium-sized. Because this beta chain is a stray read in a library intended to capture alpha chains, its abundance should not be given much weight. CDR3 nucleotides: TGTGCCAGCTCACCAACGGCAGGGGGCACCGGGGAGCTGTTTTTT. Amino acids: CASSPTAGGTGELFF. V usage is TRBV18 and J usage is TRBJ2-2; 7 bases agree with TRBD1. The CDR3 loop spans 15 amino acids. Per the germline V gene, CDR1 is KGHSH and CDR2 is LQKENI. V lost 2 bases to trimming and J lost 4 bases; unmatched junction nucleotides: 4. The entire variable domain, with the rest obtained from reference TRBV18 and TRBJ2-2, is as follows: NAGVMQNPRHLVRRRGQEARLRCSPMKGHSHVYWYRQLPEEGLKFMVYLQKENIIDESGMPKERFSAEFPKEGPSILRIQQVVRGDSAAYFCASSPTAGGTGELFFGEGSRLTVL.

For this clonotype: The library was designed around alpha chains, so this beta chain is a stray read whose abundance carries little weight. The CDR3 nucleotides read TGCAGTGCTAGAGATCCGGGACAGAACACTGAAGCTTTCTTT. It encodes CSARDPGQNTEAFF. V usage is TRBV20-1 and J usage is TRBJ1-1; a possible D gene is TRBD1 (6 bases). This CDR3 spans 14 amino acids. V shed 0 bases and J shed 1 base, with 9 bases lying between them. CDR1 and CDR2 from the germline V gene are DFQATT and SNEGSKA (reference sequence).

By frequency in the sample, this clonotype is medium-sized. This beta chain slipped into a library made for alpha chains as a stray read, so its size is not meaningful. The V call is TRBV6-2 or TRBV6-3, the J call TRBJ2-7; 8 bases match TRBD2. CDR1 is MNHEY and CDR2 is SVGEGT in the germline V gene. The ends lost 2 bases at V and 2 bases at J; junction bases unmatched: 5. The CDR3 has 15 residues. CDR3 nucleotide sequence: TGTGCCAGCAGTTACGAACTAGCGGAACCCTACGAGCAGTACTTC. It is translated as CASSYELAEPYEQYF.